This TCR beta chain originates from a study of cytomegalovirus exposure and HLA in healthy donors. The V and J ends lost 2 bases and 3 bases respectively, with 11 bases between them. Germline V gene sequence: CDR1 KGHSH, CDR2 LQKENI. CDR3 length: 14 amino acids. Findings and caveats of the study: Productive status was seen about 90% or about 30% of the time for most TCR beta V segments in an earlier analysis. As a later analysis revealed, the rate of TCR association differed by HLA locus, with DRB1 most and HLA-C fewest. TCR sequences were mostly rare, though some public TCRs occurred in many donors. The authors judged a highly shared variant cluster likely a sequencing artifact.

This clone was seen a handful of times. Its antigen is unidentified. PCR amplification relied on 60 Vbeta primers (plus 13 Jbeta primers). Produced via immunoSEQ multiplex PCR; TCRdb's table is partial and in-frame only. Here the sample spans fewer than 120,000 clones, around 78% being singletons. The sequence derives from a woman aged 25-40 years in good health and CMV-seronegative. Sequenced sample: PBMCs. The chain joins TRBV18 to TRBJ2-7; D may be TRBD1 (5 bases). CDR3 residues: CASSPYSGRYEQYF. The CDR3 coding sequence is TGTGCCAGCTCACCATATTCAGGGCGCTACGAGCAGTACTTC. Variable domain in full (rest from reference TRBV18 and TRBJ2-7): NAGVMQNPRHLVRRRGQEARLRCSPMKGHSHVYWYRQLPEEGLKFMVYLQKENIIDESGMPKERFSAEFPKEGPSILRIQQVVRGDSAAYFCASSPYSGRYEQYFGPGTRLTVT.